The clone carrying this T cell receptor (beta chain) was counted at least ten times. Its antigen is not known. The data are from a study of T cell repertoires in cytomegalovirus infection. TCRdb processed the reads anew with MiXCR; each CDR3 protein has one entry. The sample yields approximately 240,000 distinct CDR3 sequences, over 9% seen once. Regarding the study as a whole: Within the response measured ex vivo, HLA-C-restricted CMV-specific TCR beta clonotypes were dominant.

The receptor's source is a human donor in good health (CMV status not recorded). Some clones in this sample may be carry-over from other donors' samples. Sequenced sample: PBMCs.

CDR3 amino acids: CASSKGPRYEQYF. The CDR3 nucleotides read TGTGCCAGCAGTAAGGGACCCCGCTACGAGCAGTACTTC. This chain links TRBV6-6 with TRBJ2-7, with D perhaps given as TRBD1 or TRBD2 (5 bases each). Trimming stripped 5 bases from V and 3 bases from J, with 11 bases between. Germline V gives CDR1 MNHNY, CDR2 SVGAGI (reference sequence). This CDR3 is built from 13 residues.